The clone carrying this TCR beta chain occurred many times. No antigen is known for it. Source study methods: Variation in CDR3 across clinicopathological groups served as the basis for constructing a distant-metastasis classifier in papillary thyroid cancer. TCRdb reassembled clones from the PCR reads with MiXCR. TCRdb assigned the V and J calls; the authors' analysis was not used. The table shows over 25,000 clones, with more than 12% occurring only once. These data belong to a study of metastatic and nonmetastatic thyroid tumors. Study-wide background: Repertoire data that came from the blood and tumor or nodule tissue of malignant and benign thyroid patients were compared. Regarding the study as a whole: Malignant thyroid tumors reportedly exceeded benign nodules significantly in TCR beta diversity, with the difference appearing in blood and tumor.

The CDR3 loop spans 15 amino acids. V shed 4 bases, J shed 9 bases, and the junction held 9 bases outside the gene matches. The V gene's germline CDR1 is DFQATT and CDR2 SNEGSKA (reference sequence). Thyroid surgery had not been preceded by any treatment in any patient. This TCR was sampled from a female donor with papillary thyroid cancer or a benign thyroid nodule (not recorded which). Some clones in this sample may be carry-over from other donors' samples. J is TRBJ2-1 and V is TRBV20-1; the match to TRBD2 covers 13 bases. Source material: blood. The CDR3 protein is CSATSTGLAGREQFF. CDR3 nucleotides: TGCAGTGCTACGAGTACGGGACTAGCGGGACGTGAGCAGTTCTTC.